The clone carrying this T cell receptor beta chain was observed many times. Its antigen is unidentified. This entry belongs to a study of early T cells in non-severe SARS-CoV-2 infection. The wider study: The study sequenced bulk RNA from unsorted whole blood, with chains unpaired. Study results and caveats: Sequences matched to VDJdb favored anti-spike CD8 responses, while private and CD4 specificities were missed.

The CDR3 sequence is 13 residues long. Germline V gives CDR1 GTSNPN, CDR2 SVGIG (reference sequence). V lost 2 bases, J lost 8 bases, and 3 bases stayed unmatched. Individual cDNA molecules received unique molecular identifiers during library preparation. MiXCR, run by TCRdb on the 5' RACE reads, gives a single entry per CDR3 protein. The sample has roughly 40,000 distinct CDR3 sequences, approximately 5.9% seen once; the top ten hold around 7.7%. The sequence derives from an adult who was a healthcare worker with PCR-confirmed SARS-CoV-2 infection or an uninfected control (not recorded which). This chain joins TRBV30 and TRBJ2-1, with TRBD2 identical over 10 bases. Sample: whole blood, taken at baseline. This CDR3 is CAWSPSGGHEQFF. CDR3 nucleotides: TGTGCCTGGAGTCCTAGCGGGGGCCATGAGCAGTTCTTC.